This T cell receptor beta chain stems from a study of T cell responses to AZD1222 COVID-19 vaccine. Study findings and constraints: Unmutated regions of variants are reportedly targeted by nearly half of spike-specific TCRs. In all cases, repertoires were sampled only after the peak T cell response.

Notes on this clone: Its antigen is unidentified.

Clones were sequenced by immunoSEQ multiplex PCR, and TCRdb holds only the in-frame ones, with some missing. Among roughly 120,000 clones, approximately 85% were seen once, and the ten largest hold just under 4.5%. Germline lookup yields CDR1 MNHEY and CDR2 SMNVEV (reference sequence). V was pared by 8 bases and J by 0 bases, with 11 bases between. This CDR3 region has 14 residues. The input for sequencing was peripheral blood, taken 28 days after the second AZD1222 dose. The sequence was collected from an adult who received the AZD1222 COVID-19 vaccine. J is TRBJ1-3 and V is TRBV27; D is possibly TRBD1 (6 bases). The CDR3 sequence is CASQGSSSGNTIYF. The CDR3 coding sequence is TGTGCCAGCCAGGGGTCTAGCTCTGGAAACACCATATATTTT.